A selection of T cell receptor beta chains follows, all from one sample in a study of monozygotic twins with inflammatory bowel disease. TCRdb reprocessed the 5' RACE reads and keeps a single row for each CDR3 protein, giving no DNA. The specimen's table records 200,000 to 250,000 distinct CDR3 sequences. Sequenced input: blood. The receptors here all came from a human donor with ulcerative colitis or Crohn's disease, or a healthy co-twin of an affected twin (not recorded which). CDR3s include the opening cysteine and the closing phenylalanine or tryptophan.

TRBJ2-1	TRBV28	CASSPGLALYNEQFF
TRBJ2-3	TRBV5-6	CASSLDGTDTQYF
TRBJ2-7	TRBV20-1	CSVLTGTGLGFEQYF
TRBJ2-5	TRBV5-1	CASSLSTRAPQETQYF
TRBJ1-1	TRBV10-3	CAISESGGQFMNTEAFF
TRBJ2-7	TRBV18	CASSPFMDRPAYEQYF
TRBJ2-6	TRBV5-1	CASSTSGSGGANVLTF
TRBJ1-1	TRBV6-1	CASSEWEGAFF
TRBJ2-2	TRBV11-2	CASSLDKRGTGELFF
TRBJ1-2	TRBV6-2/TRBV6-3	CASSYKRERDGYTF
TRBJ2-3	TRBV5-1	CASSTLTSGGPMWNTQYF
TRBJ1-1	TRBV19	CASSTTLNTEAFF
TRBJ2-3	TRBV12-3/TRBV12-4	CASGRTRDRGLTDTQYF
TRBJ1-1	TRBV21-1	CASSNGQGVTEAFF
TRBJ1-2	TRBV28	CASSLTGVAVSGYTF
TRBJ2-6	TRBV6-6	CASTASGAANVLTF
TRBJ1-2	TRBV2	CASSEDPRYTF
TRBJ2-5	TRBV5-1	CASSLRGGAGETQYF
TRBJ1-1	TRBV29-1	CSGFRVTEAFF
TRBJ2-3	TRBV18	CASSQQDGPTDTQYF
TRBJ2-1	TRBV28	CASSPPARTNEQFF
TRBJ1-2	TRBV20-1	CSAIDRGVGYTF
TRBJ1-4	TRBV20-1	CSARDQGAGDEKLFF
TRBJ1-2	TRBV29-1	CSSRVVDRGLEGYTF
TRBJ1-1	TRBV6-2/TRBV6-3	CASSDRDWAFF
TRBJ1-5	TRBV6-1	CASTEGYQPQHF
TRBJ1-2	TRBV12-3/TRBV12-4	CASSHRGLRNGYTF
TRBJ2-3	TRBV20-1	CSATRGDPSTDTQYF
TRBJ2-5	TRBV11-2	CASSFGTGGQETQYF
TRBJ2-7	TRBV6-5	CASSSPDRRLTEQYF
TRBJ1-6	TRBV12-3/TRBV12-4	CASLLRTQGAVNSPLHF
TRBJ1-2	TRBV12-3/TRBV12-4	CASSLGGTEASLGYGYTF
TRBJ2-1	TRBV30	CAWSPASGPPFF
TRBJ2-5	TRBV7-9	CASSSAWGQETQYF
TRBJ1-1	TRBV18	CASSPLVGQVEAFF
TRBJ2-1	TRBV15	CATSALRSSSYNEQFF
TRBJ2-5	TRBV2	CASSVGGVPETQYF
TRBJ1-2	TRBV12-3/TRBV12-4	CASSLSTMGSRYGYTF
TRBJ1-1	TRBV2	CASSDWGTEAFF
TRBJ1-3	TRBV6-5	CASSYLEAADTIYF
TRBJ2-7	TRBV20-1	CSARVKSSYEQYF
TRBJ2-2	TRBV5-1	CASSSGAGSPNTGELFF
TRBJ1-5	TRBV6-5	CASSYSLNRGSFRDQPQHF
TRBJ2-3	TRBV6-1	CASSEVHGDTQYF
TRBJ1-1	TRBV5-1	CASSILRGGGTEAFF
TRBJ1-1	TRBV27	CASSLMIGGTEAFF
TRBJ2-1	TRBV14	CASSLEPVYSSYNEQFF
TRBJ2-5	TRBV7-2	CASSQGAFGETQYF
TRBJ1-1	TRBV5-1	CASSLTGIVEAFF
TRBJ2-1	TRBV28	CASLREPNSYNEQFF
TRBJ2-1	TRBV7-2	CASSLVGSYNEQFF
TRBJ2-2	TRBV7-6	CASSLDSGIPTGELFF
TRBJ2-2	TRBV10-3	CAISAAGGFTGELFF
TRBJ1-2	TRBV29-1	CSAGQLGGYGYTF
TRBJ1-1	TRBV12-3/TRBV12-4	CASSEWRGTEAFF
TRBJ2-3	TRBV9	CASSVGLAGTDTQYF
TRBJ1-1	TRBV27	CASRQAGGPNTEAFF
TRBJ2-5	TRBV4-1	CASSQFWDRDDETQYF
TRBJ1-2	TRBV4-2	CASSQDPTGGYGYTF